Presented here are 10 T cell receptor beta chains from one specimen sequenced in a study of OX40 agonist ivuxolimab in advanced cancers. The library was generated by the immunoSEQ multiplex PCR assay. Imported from immuneACCESS, the table was reduced by TCRdb to in-frame sequences with V and J called. These copies leave out some clones; in studies compared against another copy, an unresolved V gene accounts for under half, and the cause of the remainder is not known. The sample has over 55,000 clones on record, just over 90% of them singletons. The top ten clones comprise roughly 2.4% of the sample. Sample: CD4+ or CD8+ T cells sorted from blood, taken in a trial of the OX40 agonist ivuxolimab. Receptors originate from an adult with an advanced solid tumor such as melanoma, head and neck, liver or kidney cancer.

The V and J genes are TRBV18 and TRBJ2-1; D unclear. This CDR3 is 15 amino acids long. From germline, CDR1 is KGHSH and CDR2 LQKENI. V was cut by 2 bases and J by 3 bases, with 11 bases left in between. CDR3 sequence reads: CASSPGWEVYNEQFF. The CDR3 coding sequence is TGTGCCAGCTCACCAGGGTGGGAAGTCTACAATGAGCAGTTCTTC.

This chain links TRBV6-6 with TRBJ1-6; 7 nucleotides agree with TRBD1. Germline V gives CDR1 MNHNY, CDR2 SVGAGI (reference sequence). V trimming: 2 bases; J trimming: 7 bases; junction bases outside the gene matches: 5. The CDR3 length is 15 residues. CDR3 sequence (DNA): TGTGCCAGCAGTTACACGACAGGGAGCAATTCACCCCTCCACTTT. This codes for CASSYTTGSNSPLHF.

This clone has a handful of counts. The chain is built from TRBV9 and TRBJ2-3; maybe TRBD2 (6 bases). Germline CDR1 is SGDLS and CDR2 is YYNGEE. The CDR3 contains 14 residues. V was clipped by 3 bases and J by 2 bases, with 10 bases between them. DNA of the CDR3: TGTGCCAGCAGCGAGGCGGGGTACACAGATACGCAGTATTTT. Its protein is CASSEAGYTDTQYF.

The V and J genes are TRBV14 and TRBJ2-3, with a weak D call TRBD2 (5 bases). This CDR3 region has 16 residues. The germline gives CDR1 SGHDN, CDR2 FVKESK. V was cut by 4 bases and J by 0 bases, with 14 bases left in between. CDR3 region: CASSRRTYRSTDTQYF. Here the CDR3 DNA reads TGTGCCAGCAGCCGGAGGACTTACCGCAGCACAGATACGCAGTATTTT.

The rearrangement links TRBV7-2 to TRBJ1-1; no clear D. The CDR3 has 14 residues. V was clipped by 1 base and J by 3 bases, with 9 bases between them. Germline V CDR1 and CDR2: SGHTA, FQGNSA. DNA for the CDR3: TGTGCCAGCAGCTTAGGGATGAGGGACACTGAAGCTTTCTTT. The encoded protein is CASSLGMRDTEAFF.

This rearrangement joins TRBV29-1 to TRBJ2-3, with a weak D call TRBD1 (6 bases). V lost 6 bases to trimming and J lost 7 bases, with 17 bases between them. The CDR3 totals 13 residues. Looked up from germline, CDR1 is SQVTM and CDR2 is ANQGSEA. CDR3 DNA: TGCAGCGTCCCCAAAGGGGGTTCGTATACGCAGTATTTT. Encoded protein: CSVPKGGSYTQYF.

This chain connects TRBV6-5 to TRBJ2-3; D is unresolved. Trimming left V 1 base short and J 4 bases short, with 15 bases between. Germline V gene lookup returns CDR1 MNHEY and CDR2 SVGAGI. This CDR3 region has 16 residues. The DNA of the CDR3 is TGTGCCAGCAGTTACTTCGCCGTAGGTGAGGCAGATACGCAGTATTTT. This translates into CASSYFAVGEADTQYF.

The V gene is TRBV28, the J gene TRBJ2-2; 7 bases fit TRBD2. CDR1 and CDR2 (germline): MDHEN, SYDVKM. The CDR3 spans 15 residues. Trimming took 6 bases from V and 3 from J; bases not matched to a gene: 7. CDR3 coding DNA: TGTGCCAGCAGGGAGGGAGGGCCTGACACCGGGGAGCTGTTTTTT. Translation gives CASREGGPDTGELFF.

The chain combines TRBV7-2 with TRBJ2-1, with TRBD2 matching 8 bases. This CDR3 is 16 amino acids long. The germline V gene has CDR1 SGHTA and CDR2 FQGNSA. Unmatched junction bases numbered 6, after V lost 5 bases and J lost 0 bases. CDR3 protein: CASSVIAGTSYNEQFF. DNA of the CDR3: TGTGCCAGCAGCGTTATAGCGGGGACCTCCTACAATGAGCAGTTCTTC.

V gene TRBV5-4 combines with J gene TRBJ2-3; 7 nucleotides line up with TRBD2. Germline CDR1 and CDR2: SGHNT and YYREEE (reference sequence). CDR3 size: 14 residues. The J segment lost 4 bases and the V segment lost 7 bases, leaving 9 bases of the junction unmatched. In DNA, the CDR3 is TGTGCCAGCTCCGAGTCTAGCGGTGCAGATACGCAGTATTTT. It codes for CASSESSGADTQYF.